Reported below is one T cell receptor (beta chain). Its antigen is not identified. Germline V CDR1 and CDR2: SGHNT, YYREEE (reference sequence). The CDR3 loop spans 17 amino acids. V was clipped by 3 bases and J by 1 base, with 16 bases between them. This entry comes from a study of shared clonotypes between healthy human individuals. General study findings and limits: For naive CD4 cells, roughly 4.8% of clonotypes were shared across a handful of donors. Generally, naive subsets (rather than memory subsets) showed larger estimated richness. Lower generation probabilities were found for non-shared clonotypes than for those shared by all four donors. What limited the represented genetic and exposure-history diversity was the small number of donors.

TCRdb's table, derived via immunoSEQ multiplex PCR, lists solely in-frame clones and lacks some. Here the sample spans 2 million to 2.5 million clones, under 95% being singletons. What was sequenced was naive CD4+ T cells from PBMCs. Subset noted: CD45RA+ positively selected. This chain joins TRBV5-4 and TRBJ2-2; either TRBD1 or TRBD2 may supply D (5 bases each). This TCR was recovered from a man aged 18 to 30 in good health. Some clones in this sample may be carry-over from other donors' samples. The CDR3 region is CASSYDGASRNTGELFF. The CDR3 bases are TGTGCCAGCAGCTACGACGGGGCCTCCAGGAACACCGGGGAGCTGTTTTTT.